The rows below give T cell receptor beta chains drawn from one sample of a study of T cells after posttransplantation cyclophosphamide. Sequenced by immunoSEQ multiplex PCR; TCRdb stores in-frame clones only, minus some. The sample includes more than 50,000 clones, around 84% seen only once; the top ten take less than 3.5%. The specimen was PBMCs. These receptors were obtained from a man aged 30-40 years with a blood cancer, CMV-positive, and with a related stem cell donor. Each CDR3 is given with its conserved first and last residue. Each record gives: V gene, D gene, clone size, J gene, CDR3 protein, CDR3 DNA. The D gene is left open where the match is weak. Expanded clones are given a class, and other clones once, few, many or no size at all.

>TRBV5-8|TRBD2|.|TRBJ2-7
CASSLAFSGRANYEQYF
TGTGCCAGCAGCTTGGCCTTTAGCGGGAGGGCAAACTACGAGCAGTACTTC
>TRBV10-2|.|few|TRBJ2-7
CASRYSGTYEQYF
TGCGCCAGCAGGTATAGCGGCACCTACGAGCAGTACTTC
>TRBV7-3|TRBD1|.|TRBJ2-7
CASSVTGTGVAEQYF
TGTGCCAGCAGCGTAACCGGGACAGGGGTTGCCGAGCAGTACTTC
>TRBV5-1|TRBD2|.|TRBJ2-1
CASSIFSGANNEQFF
TGCGCCAGCAGCATCTTTAGCGGGGCTAACAATGAGCAGTTCTTC
>TRBV7-9|.|once|TRBJ1-3
CASSFEQERSGNTIYF
TGTGCCAGCAGCTTCGAACAGGAGCGCTCTGGAAACACCATATATTTT
>TRBV5-3|.|.|TRBJ2-7
CARSYWTVEIYEQYF
TGTGCCAGAAGCTACTGGACTGTTGAGATCTACGAGCAGTACTTC
>TRBV19|.|.|TRBJ1-4
CASSGGWGEKLFF
TGTGCCAGTAGTGGGGGCTGGGGTGAAAAACTGTTTTTT
>TRBV2|TRBD1|few|TRBJ2-7
CASTTGGRDEQYF
TGTGCCAGTACGACAGGGGGCCGCGACGAGCAGTACTTC
>TRBV6-1|.|.|TRBJ1-6
CASSGAFSYNSPLHF
TGTGCCAGCAGTGGGGCGTTCTCCTATAATTCACCCCTCCACTTT
>TRBV5-1|TRBD2|once|TRBJ2-5
CASSLAGLVQETQYF
TGCGCCAGCAGCTTGGCGGGACTAGTTCAAGAGACCCAGTACTTC
>TRBV18|.|.|TRBJ2-1
CASSQGRANEQFF
TGTGCCAGCTCACAAGGCAGGGCTAATGAGCAGTTCTTC
>TRBV7-6|.|.|TRBJ2-3
CASSFMSDTQYF
TGTGCCAGCAGCTTTATGTCAGATACGCAGTATTTT
>TRBV4-2|TRBD1|.|TRBJ1-4
CASSQARQGTNEKLFF
TGTGCCAGCAGCCAAGCCAGACAGGGGACTAATGAAAAACTGTTTTTT
>TRBV7-8|.|.|TRBJ2-7
CASSLAQTYEQYF
TGTGCCAGCAGCTTAGCACAGACCTACGAGCAGTACTTC
>TRBV27|.|few|TRBJ1-4
CASSLGLHEKLFF
TGTGCCAGCAGTTTAGGACTCCACGAAAAACTGTTTTTT
>TRBV7-3|.|.|TRBJ2-7
CASSRENDYEQYF
TGTGCCAGCAGCCGGGAGAATGACTACGAGCAGTACTTC
>TRBV7-2|.|once|TRBJ2-2
CASSSFGGSGELFF
TGTGCCAGCAGCTCGTTCGGAGGGTCCGGGGAGCTGTTTTTT
>TRBV19|TRBD1|.|TRBJ2-2
CASTTNGRGLTGELFF
TGTGCCAGTACCACCAACGGCAGGGGGCTCACCGGGGAGCTGTTTTTT
>TRBV29-1|.|.|TRBJ2-1
CSAPSSGWSSYNEQFF
TGCAGCGCACCCAGTAGCGGTTGGAGCTCCTACAATGAGCAGTTCTTC
>TRBV27|TRBD1|.|TRBJ2-7
CASSLLGQGYEQYF
TGTGCCAGCAGTTTACTCGGACAGGGGTACGAGCAGTACTTC
>TRBV7-9|TRBD2|.|TRBJ2-5
CASSPSGGQETQYF
TGTGCCAGCAGCCCTAGCGGGGGACAAGAGACCCAGTACTTC
>TRBV5-8|TRBD1|.|TRBJ1-5
CASSRPGQISYSNQPQHF
TGTGCCAGCAGTCGCCCGGGACAGATATCTTATAGCAATCAGCCCCAGCATTTT
>TRBV19|.|.|TRBJ2-6
CASSVPGSGANVLTF
TGTGCCAGTAGTGTCCCGGGCTCTGGGGCCAACGTCCTGACTTTC
>TRBV7-7|.|.|TRBJ1-2
CASSLLGGANGYTF
TGTGCTAGCAGCCTCCTCGGAGGGGCCAATGGCTACACCTTC
>TRBV5-1|TRBD1|.|TRBJ1-1
CASSLAGTVNTEAFF
TGCGCCAGCAGCTTGGCCGGGACAGTGAACACTGAAGCTTTCTTT
>TRBV7-2|.|.|TRBJ1-5
CASSLGMAGRQPQHF
TGTGCCAGCAGCTTAGGGATGGCAGGGCGTCAGCCCCAGCATTTT
>TRBV18|.|.|TRBJ2-1
CASSPDQQEDYNEQFF
TGTGCCAGCTCACCCGATCAACAGGAAGACTACAATGAGCAGTTCTTC
>TRBV29-1|.|few|TRBJ1-1
CSVLRYTGEAFF
TGCAGCGTTCTTCGATATACCGGTGAAGCTTTCTTT
>TRBV11-3|.|.|TRBJ2-1
CASSLDTGRVYNEQFF
TGTGCCAGCAGCTTAGATACGGGTCGAGTCTACAATGAGCAGTTCTTC
>TRBV28|TRBD2|.|TRBJ2-3
CASSFETSGFTDTQYF
TGTGCCAGCAGTTTTGAGACTAGCGGCTTCACAGATACGCAGTATTTT
>TRBV5-1|.|.|TRBJ2-5
CASSSSLEGETQYF
TGCGCCAGCAGCTCGTCACTAGAGGGAGAGACCCAGTACTTC
>TRBV10-3|TRBD1|few|TRBJ1-1
CAISERDRGNTEAFF
TGTGCCATCAGTGAGCGGGACAGGGGGAACACTGAAGCTTTCTTT
>TRBV30|TRBD2|.|TRBJ2-1
CAWSEVASGRARTYNEQFF
TGTGCCTGGAGTGAGGTAGCTAGCGGGAGGGCCCGGACCTACAATGAGCAGTTCTTC
>TRBV5-1|.|once|TRBJ1-4
CASSLSMTRGEKLFF
TGCGCCAGCAGCTTGTCTATGACGCGGGGTGAAAAACTGTTTTTT
>TRBV29-1|TRBD1|.|TRBJ2-5
CSAEQDRDGGTQYF
TGCAGCGCCGAGCAGGACAGGGATGGTGGGACCCAGTACTTC
>TRBV7-2|.|few|TRBJ2-4
CASSSTLQGEAKNIQYF
TGTGCCAGCAGCTCGACCTTACAGGGTGAAGCCAAAAACATTCAGTACTTC
>TRBV7-6|TRBD1|.|TRBJ1-4
CASSLLTGGNEKLFF
TGTGCCAGCAGCTTACTGACAGGGGGTAATGAAAAACTGTTTTTT
>TRBV30|.|.|TRBJ1-4
CAWSDGLSTGKLFF
TGTGCCTGGAGTGATGGTCTGTCCACAGGAAAACTGTTTTTT
>TRBV5-4|.|.|TRBJ2-7
CASSRTGNYEQYF
TGTGCCAGCAGCCGAACAGGAAACTACGAGCAGTACTTC
>TRBV14|.|few|TRBJ1-1
CASSRRLSRGNTEAFF
TGTGCCAGCAGCCGTCGCCTTAGCAGGGGGAACACTGAAGCTTTCTTT
>TRBV14|TRBD2|.|TRBJ2-1
CASSQDSSGSILREEQFF
TGTGCCAGCAGCCAAGATTCGAGCGGGAGCATCCTGCGGGAGGAGCAGTTCTTC
>TRBV2|.|.|TRBJ2-2
CASSGYTGELFF
TGTGCCAGCAGCGGTTACACCGGGGAGCTGTTTTTT
>TRBV19|.|.|TRBJ1-5
CASSEQRSNGLPQHF
TGTGCCAGTAGCGAGCAGCGGTCCAACGGCCTGCCCCAGCATTTT